Below, 2 T cell receptor beta chains from the same sample are listed, as sequenced in a study of T cell repertoires in cytomegalovirus infection. TCRdb redid the calling of the reads with MiXCR, one entry per CDR3 protein. The sample holds approximately 500,000 distinct CDR3 sequences, more than 15% seen once. Material: CD8+ T cells from PBMCs. These receptors were obtained from a human donor in good health (CMV status not recorded). Some clones in this sample may be carry-over from other donors' samples.

The rearrangement joins TRBV11-1 to TRBJ2-3; TRBD1 agrees at 7 bases. The CDR3 length is 13 residues. Losses at the gene ends were 8 bases for V and 5 bases for J; bases not matched to a gene: 7. Germline V gene lookup returns CDR1 SGHAT and CDR2 FQDESV (reference sequence). DNA for the CDR3: TGTGCCAGCCAGGACAGGAGCGGAGATACGCAGTATTTT. It specifies CASQDRSGDTQYF.

The sample holds a few counts of this clonotype. J is TRBJ1-5 and V is TRBV4-2, with D maybe TRBD1 (6 bases). V lost 3 bases and J lost 3, with 12 bases in between. This CDR3 spans 15 amino acids. CDR1 and CDR2 from the germline V gene are LGHNA and YNFKEQ. The CDR3 DNA is TGTGCCAGCAGCCACCGCCGGGACACCAATCAGCCCCAGCATTTT. This sequence encodes CASSHRRDTNQPQHF.